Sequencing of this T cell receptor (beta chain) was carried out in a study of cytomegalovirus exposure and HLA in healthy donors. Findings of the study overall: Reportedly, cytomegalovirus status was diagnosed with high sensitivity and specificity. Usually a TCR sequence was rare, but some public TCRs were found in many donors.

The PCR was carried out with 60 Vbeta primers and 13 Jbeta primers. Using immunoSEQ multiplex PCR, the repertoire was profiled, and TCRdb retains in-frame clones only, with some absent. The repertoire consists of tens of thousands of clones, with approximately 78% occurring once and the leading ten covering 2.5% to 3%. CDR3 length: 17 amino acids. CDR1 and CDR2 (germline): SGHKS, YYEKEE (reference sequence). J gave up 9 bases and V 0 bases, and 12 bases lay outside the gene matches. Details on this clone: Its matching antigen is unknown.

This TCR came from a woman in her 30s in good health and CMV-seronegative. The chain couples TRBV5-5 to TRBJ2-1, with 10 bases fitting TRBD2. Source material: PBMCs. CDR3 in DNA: TGTGCCAGCAGCTTGGGGCCAGGGAGCGGGGGGGCCGGTGAGCAGTTCTTC. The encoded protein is CASSLGPGSGGAGEQFF.